This TCR beta chain was found in a study of T cell clonotyping in hematopoietic cell transplantation (dated by TCRdb to about 2021). At the level of the whole study: Pretransplant samples from recipients were collected after cytoreduction. A total of some 130 blood samples were collected in the study from 35 to 45 consecutive transplant recipients and their related donors. Patients were recruited between 2015 and early 2017 and followed until late 2020 or death.

The CDR3 runs 14 residues from the cysteine to the phenylalanine. Only the CDR3 region is kept as DNA, spanning 42 bases read in frame from base 1. The CDR1 and CDR2 encoded by the germline V gene are SGHRS and YFSETQ. V and J lose 0 bases and 4 bases, and a span of 10 bases separates them. The time point tag for this specimen amounts to: recipient sample about 28 days before transplant, after cytoreduction. Blood from recipients was drawn about 28 days before transplant and again at days 30, 100 and 180 after transplant. Nuclei Lysis Solution was used to extract genomic DNA from fresh or cryopreserved unfractionated peripheral blood mononuclear cells. A remark on this clone: No antigen is known for it. Qualities for individual bases were not recorded, and no much larger clone is one base off.

The immunoSEQ assay, a bias-controlled multiplex PCR using V- and J-specific primers, was used to amplify TCR beta CDR3 regions from genomic DNA. In a second PCR step, the CDR3 amplicons were tagged with a proprietary barcode plus Illumina adapter sequences. An Illumina MiSeq instrument was used to sequence the CDR3 libraries. The paper's processing steps were these. Export and quality control were done with immunoSEQ Analyzer 3.0, while downstream analyses used R Bioconductor and Immunarch. Only productive rearrangements in the normalized downsampled data set went into calculating the repertoire metrics. In the normalized cohort, clonotypes with more than 5 templates were defined as pathologically expanded. Repertoire diversity was measured with the Inverse Simpson Index. To capture all clonotypes, CMV-specificity analyses were performed on the non-normalized data set. What TCRdb holds here is the immuneACCESS table cut down to in-frame rearrangements. Part of the clones is not present; checked against another copy, under half of the missing clones reflect an unresolved V gene, and the others are unexplained. The V and J calls and clone size were taken over from that table, and D and trimming were inferred from the DNA. Counted in this sample were roughly 46,000 clones; about four fifths of them appeared once. The ten most abundant clones make up roughly 5.7% of the sample.

Study-level results and caveats: Overlap with donor repertoires was found for only a small fraction of recipient repertoires, with over 95% found to appear de novo at the given depth. A decrease in recipient TCR diversity was observed after transplant, and a progressive increase in pathologically expanded clonotypes was seen from day 30 to day 180. The sample size was limited and the cells went unsorted, which meant the CD4 and CD8 repertoire contributions could not be told apart. Inverse Simpson Index values from donors and from recipients before transplant predicted broader TCR repertoire diversity after transplant.

The sample consisted of peripheral blood mononuclear cells, taken before stem cell transplant. The TCR comes from a man in his sixties with myelodysplastic syndrome. Some clones in this sample may be carry-over from other donors' samples. The rearranged chain carries TRBV5-1 and TRBJ1-2; TRBD1 is possibly the D segment (5 matching bases). The CDR3 protein: CASSLDGGAYGYTF. The bases are TGCGCCAGCAGCTTGGACGGGGGAGCCTATGGCTACACCTTC.